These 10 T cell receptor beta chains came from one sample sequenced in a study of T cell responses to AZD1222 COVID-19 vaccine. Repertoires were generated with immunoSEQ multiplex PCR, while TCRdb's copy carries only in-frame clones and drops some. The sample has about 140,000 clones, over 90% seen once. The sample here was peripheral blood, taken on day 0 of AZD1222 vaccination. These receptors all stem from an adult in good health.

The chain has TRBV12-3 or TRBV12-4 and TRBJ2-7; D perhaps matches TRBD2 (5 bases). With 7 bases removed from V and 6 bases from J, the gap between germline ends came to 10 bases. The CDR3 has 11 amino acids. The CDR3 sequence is CASTSRGEQYF. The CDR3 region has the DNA TGTGCCAGCACCTCTCGGGGCGAGCAGTACTTC.

CDR3 sequence (DNA): TGTGCCAGCAGCCAATGGGGTACCGAGCAGTACTTC. This encodes CASSQWGTEQYF. The rearrangement links TRBV14 to TRBJ2-7; D remains unclear. Germline V lookup: CDR1 SGHDN, CDR2 FVKESK. The CDR3 is 12 amino acids. Trimming took off 2 bases at V and 6 bases at J, with 8 bases between the two ends. Filled out from reference TRBV14 and TRBJ2-7, the complete variable domain reads EAGVTQFPSHSVIEKGQTVTLRCDPISGHDNLYWYRRVMGKEIKFLLHFVKESKQDESGMPNNRFLAERTGGTYSTLKVQPAELEDSGVYFCASSQWGTEQYFGPGTRLTVT.

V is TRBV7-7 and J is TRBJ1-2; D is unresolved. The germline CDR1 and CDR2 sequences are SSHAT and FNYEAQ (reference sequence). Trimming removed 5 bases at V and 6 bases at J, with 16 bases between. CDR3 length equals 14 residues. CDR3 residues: CASSPQLSGDGYTF. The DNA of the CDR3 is TGTGCCAGCAGCCCACAACTCTCCGGAGATGGCTACACCTTC.

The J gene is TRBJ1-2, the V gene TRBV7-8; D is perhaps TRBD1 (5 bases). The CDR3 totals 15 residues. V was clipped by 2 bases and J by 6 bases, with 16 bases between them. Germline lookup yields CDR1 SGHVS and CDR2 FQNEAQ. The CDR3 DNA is TGTGCCAGCAGCTTAATCGGGAGACAAGGGGATGGCTACACCTTC. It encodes CASSLIGRQGDGYTF.

CDR3 sequence (DNA): TGTGCCAGCAGCCTCCCGACAAAGAGCTCTGGAAACACCATATATTTT. As protein: CASSLPTKSSGNTIYF. This rearrangement joins TRBV5-4 to TRBJ1-3; D is unresolved. V dropped 4 bases and J dropped 0 bases, with 14 bases sitting between them. In germline, CDR1 is SGHNT, CDR2 YYREEE (reference sequence). This CDR3 is built from 16 residues.

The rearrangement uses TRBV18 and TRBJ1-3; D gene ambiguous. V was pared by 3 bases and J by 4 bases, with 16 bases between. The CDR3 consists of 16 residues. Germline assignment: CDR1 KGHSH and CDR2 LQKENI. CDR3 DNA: TGTGCCAGCTCACCGGGAGGGTCGGTTTCGGGAAACACCATATATTTT. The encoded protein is CASSPGGSVSGNTIYF.

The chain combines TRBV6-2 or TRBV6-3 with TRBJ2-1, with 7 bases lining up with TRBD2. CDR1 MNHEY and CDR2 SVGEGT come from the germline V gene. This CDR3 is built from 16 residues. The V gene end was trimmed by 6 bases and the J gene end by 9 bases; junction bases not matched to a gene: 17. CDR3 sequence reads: CASSPDGEGLLREQFF. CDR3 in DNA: TGTGCCAGCAGCCCCGACGGGGAGGGCCTTTTACGTGAGCAGTTCTTC.

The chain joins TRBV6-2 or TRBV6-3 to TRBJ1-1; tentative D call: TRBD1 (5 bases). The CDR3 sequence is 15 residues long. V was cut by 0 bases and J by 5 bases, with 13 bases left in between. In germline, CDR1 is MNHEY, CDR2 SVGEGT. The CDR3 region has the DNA TGTGCCAGCAGTTACTCTATGGGGGGGACGACTGAAGCTTTCTTT. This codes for CASSYSMGGTTEAFF.

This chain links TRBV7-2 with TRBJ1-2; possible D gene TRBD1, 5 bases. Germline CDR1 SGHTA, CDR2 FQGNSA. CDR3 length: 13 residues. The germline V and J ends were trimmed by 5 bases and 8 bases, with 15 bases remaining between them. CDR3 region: CASSTLGRGGYTF. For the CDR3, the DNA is TGTGCCAGCAGCACCCTGGGGCGGGGAGGCTACACCTTC.

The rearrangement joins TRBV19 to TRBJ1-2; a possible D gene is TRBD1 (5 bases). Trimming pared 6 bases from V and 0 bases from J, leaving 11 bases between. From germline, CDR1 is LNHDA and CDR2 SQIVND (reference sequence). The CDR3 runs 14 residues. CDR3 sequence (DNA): TGTGCCAGTAGAGTAACAGGTTCTAACTATGGCTACACCTTC. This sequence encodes CASRVTGSNYGYTF.